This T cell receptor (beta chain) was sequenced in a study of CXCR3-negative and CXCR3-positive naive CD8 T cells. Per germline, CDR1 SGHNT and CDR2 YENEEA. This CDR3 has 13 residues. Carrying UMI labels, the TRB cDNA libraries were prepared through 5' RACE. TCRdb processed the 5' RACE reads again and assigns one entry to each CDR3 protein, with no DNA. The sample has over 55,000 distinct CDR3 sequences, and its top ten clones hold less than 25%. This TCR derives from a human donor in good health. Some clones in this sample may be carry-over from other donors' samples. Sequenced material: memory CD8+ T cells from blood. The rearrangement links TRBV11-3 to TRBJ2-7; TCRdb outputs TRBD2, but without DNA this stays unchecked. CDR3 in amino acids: CASSLLSGSEQYF.